What follows describes a single TCR beta chain. Other DNA sequences within the sample encode an identical CDR3. Germline V gives CDR1 MNHEY, CDR2 SVGAGI. V shed 0 bases, J shed 0 bases, and the junction held 1 base outside the gene matches. This CDR3 comprises 16 residues. The data stem from a study of blood T cell repertoires in COVID-19. The overall study: The study drew acute and convalescent COVID-19 samples from the United States, Italy and Spain. Sample material is recorded as cDNA or gDNA derived from T cells, B-cell-depleted T cells, or PBMCs.

Original processing methods: Reference gene primer amplification gave nucleated cell count estimates. TCRdb keeps only in-frame clones here, not all; method: immunoSEQ multiplex PCR. V and J calls and clone size are copied from that table; D and trimming were computed from the DNA. The table has approximately 330,000 clones, 88% seen once; the top ten hold 3.5% to 4.5%. The sequenced sample was peripheral blood. The genes are TRBV6-5 and TRBJ2-2, with 7 bases matching TRBD2. This clonotype was obtained from a woman aged 45-60 years with active or convalescent COVID-19. CDR3 loop: CASSYSGRANTGELFF. CDR3 DNA: TGTGCCAGCAGTTACTCAGGGAGGGCGAACACCGGGGAGCTGTTTTTT.